This T cell receptor beta chain appears in the sequencing data of a study of cytomegalovirus exposure and HLA in healthy donors. Donors in the study were healthy people who gave bone marrow. With regard to this clone: What it binds is unknown.

Findings and caveats of the study: Highest at DRB1 and lowest at HLA-C, TCR association rates differed among HLA loci in a later analysis. The analysis excluded some indistinguishable V segments, including TRBV6-2 and TRBV6-3.

The PCR had 60 Vbeta and 13 Jbeta primers. Using immunoSEQ multiplex PCR, the repertoire was profiled, and TCRdb retains in-frame clones only, with some absent. The sample totals about 96,000 clones. CDR1 MNHNS and CDR2 SASEGT come from the germline V gene. There are 15 residues in the CDR3. The ends lost 0 bases at V and 6 bases at J; junction bases unmatched: 7. This clonotype was sampled from a woman aged 25-40 years in good health and CMV-seronegative. V and J are TRBV6-1 and TRBJ1-2, with 7 bases matching TRBD1. What was sequenced was PBMCs. The CDR3 reads CASSEAADRVDGYTF. The CDR3 bases are TGTGCCAGCAGTGAAGCAGCAGACAGGGTTGATGGCTACACCTTC.